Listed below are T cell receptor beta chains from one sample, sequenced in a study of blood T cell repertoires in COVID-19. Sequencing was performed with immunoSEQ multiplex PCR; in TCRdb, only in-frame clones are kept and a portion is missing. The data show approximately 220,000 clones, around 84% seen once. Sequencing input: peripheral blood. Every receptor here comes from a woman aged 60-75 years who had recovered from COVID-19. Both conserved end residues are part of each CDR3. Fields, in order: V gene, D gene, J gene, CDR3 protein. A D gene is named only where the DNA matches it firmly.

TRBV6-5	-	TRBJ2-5	CASNGAGKSGGTQYF
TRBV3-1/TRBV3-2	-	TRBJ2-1	CASSQDRPRGYYNEQFF
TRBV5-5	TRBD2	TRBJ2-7	CASRLAAVDFYEQYF
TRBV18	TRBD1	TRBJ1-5	CASSPPGQGVQPQHF
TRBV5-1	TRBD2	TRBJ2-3	CASSPIGLAEYTDTQYF
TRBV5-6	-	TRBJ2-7	CASSLWGTYEQYF
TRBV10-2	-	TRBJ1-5	CASSELYRYSNQPQHF
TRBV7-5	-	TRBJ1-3	CALTPRVDTIYF
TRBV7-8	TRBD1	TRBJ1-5	CASSLVRGRGFRPQHF
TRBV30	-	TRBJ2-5	CAWRGAGTQETQYF
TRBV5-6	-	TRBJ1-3	CASSLAGSGNTIYF
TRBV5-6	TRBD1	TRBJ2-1	CASSPLQGTNEQFF
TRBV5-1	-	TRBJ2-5	CASSLGAGEETQYF
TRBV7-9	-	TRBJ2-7	CASSLGGQGHEQYF
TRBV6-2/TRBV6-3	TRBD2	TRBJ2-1	CASSYPRGSGGANEQFF
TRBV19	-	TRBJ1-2	CASSISAANGYTF
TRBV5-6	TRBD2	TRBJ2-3	CASSLVGGATDTQYF
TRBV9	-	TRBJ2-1	CASSVADSGNLNEQFF
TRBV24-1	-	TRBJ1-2	CAAASRDRNYGYTF
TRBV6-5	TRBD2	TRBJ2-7	CASSRTSGEHEQYF
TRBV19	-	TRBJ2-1	CASSISGRQDEQFF
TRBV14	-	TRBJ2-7	CASSQSFYYEQYF
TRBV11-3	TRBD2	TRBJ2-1	CASSFHDRAGGPNEQFF
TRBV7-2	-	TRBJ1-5	CASTPAASNQPQHF